This TCR beta chain was sequenced during a study of shared clonotypes between healthy human individuals (dated by TCRdb to about 2020). Broadly, across the study: The cohort comprised a couple of women and a few men aged 18 to 49 years. The study deeply sequenced blood TCR repertoires of five healthy adults to estimate repertoire size and the extent of clonotype sharing between individuals. Leukapheresis yielded between about 0.94 and 9.5 billion PBMCs per donor. Different laboratories and diverse techniques were used to prepare libraries and sequence TCR repertoires, to increase sequencing depth and limit assay-specific biases.

Using the deep immunoSEQ assay, TCR CDR3 regions were amplified from genomic DNA by multiplex PCR. Genomic DNA extracted from each cell subset was distributed evenly over all wells of several immunoSEQ 96-well plates, and each plate served as one replicate. For unsorted PBMC, each replicate PCR was loaded with approximately 0.3 ug genomic DNA, equivalent to 30,000 or so T cell genomes. Genomic DNA from unsorted PBMC was sequenced over ten immunoSEQ deep assay plates. The purified libraries were quantified using a Qubit 3.0 fluorometer, sized with a Bioanalyzer 2100, and then quantified again using the KAPA Library Quantification kit. A separate single-read 150-cycle Illumina NextSeq 550 flow cell was used to sequence each immunoSEQ 96-well plate. Per the original workflow: Because the immunoSEQ output included only junctional sequences and no quality scores, the filtering could not be the same as the filtering used for full-length reads. To assign V/J genes and CDR3, sequences were annotated using PyIR, a Python wrapper for IgBLAST v1.9, with IMGT germline references. Reads were filtered out if the reads had weak V/J assignments (E-value above 1e-6), no CDR3, stop codons, out-of-frame junctions, or ambiguous translated residues. V3J clonotypes were defined as sequences sharing an identical inferred V gene, J gene, and CDR3 amino acid sequence. Percentage overlap between repertoires was calculated by dividing the number of shared unique clonotypes by the size of the smaller repertoire. RTK rarefaction, the Chao1 estimator, and Recon v2.1 estimates of unobserved clonotypes were used to assess repertoire richness. The clones in this table, taken by TCRdb from immuneACCESS, are in-frame only. Not every clone is retained; where verified, under half of the shortfall comes from an unresolved V gene, and the cause of the rest is unknown. V and J calls and clone size follow that table, whereas D and trimming were derived from the DNA. Within this sample are about 490,000 clones, with 75% to 85% of them counted one time only. The ten most abundant clones make up approximately 12% of the sample.

Results and caveats for the whole study, not just this receptor: Pairwise subsampling led to the expectation that sequencing depth would affect the degree of clonotype sharing among donors. The small number of donors limited the genetic and exposure-history diversity represented. Only blood was sampled, and tissue TCR repertoires likely differ from those in blood.

This clone was counted once. Its antigen remains unidentified. No clone much larger than this one lies a single base away; base qualities are absent. Healthy HIV-negative adults with no recently reported acute infections or vaccinations were included as donors. Only Caucasian adults living in Nashville, Tennessee, USA were represented among the donors. In the unsorted samples, 85 million to 100 million PBMCs were counted, and genomic DNA was extracted using the QIAamp DNA Blood Mini kit. Blood was collected by leukapheresis, and PBMCs were isolated by Ficoll-Histopaque density gradient centrifugation and then cryopreserved in liquid nitrogen vapor phase. This sequence was found in a woman aged 40 to 50 in good health. Some clones in this sample may be carry-over from other donors' samples. Input material: PBMCs.

The CDR3 reads CASSLPNVETQYF. The bases read TGCGCCAGCAGCTTGCCGAATGTGGAGACCCAGTACTTC. The V and J genes are TRBV5-1 and TRBJ2-5, with no reliable assignment of the D segment. Trimming removed 1 base from V and 5 bases from J, leaving 9 bases between the germline ends. The CDR3 numbers 13 residues from cysteine through phenylalanine. CDR3 DNA is the only sequence kept; it has 39 bases, read in frame from the first base. CDR1 is given as SGHRS and CDR2 as YFSETQ, both from the germline V gene.